The 10 T cell receptor beta chains presented below share a single source sample, sequenced in a study of T cell responses to AZD1222 COVID-19 vaccine. Clones were sequenced by immunoSEQ multiplex PCR, and TCRdb holds only the in-frame ones, with some missing. This sample has some 100,000 clones, with 85% to 90% found just once. Sequences were derived from peripheral blood, sampled on day 0 of AZD1222 vaccination. These receptors all stem from an adult in good health.

The chain has TRBV6-6 and TRBJ1-1, with 8 bases identical to TRBD1. This CDR3 is 15 amino acids long. With 2 bases clipped from V and 7 bases from J, the junction kept 9 bases outside the gene matches. The V gene's germline CDR1 is MNHNY and CDR2 SVGAGI (reference sequence). CDR3 amino acids: CASSYPGQGRVEAFF. In DNA form, the CDR3 reads TGTGCCAGCAGTTACCCTGGACAGGGACGGGTTGAAGCTTTCTTT.

This clone was found once. The rearrangement links TRBV7-8 to TRBJ1-5; D perhaps matches TRBD1 (6 bases). This CDR3 spans 13 amino acids. V lost 8 bases and J 7 bases, leaving 15 bases between the germline ends. Germline-derived CDR1 and CDR2 are SGHVS and FQNEAQ. CDR3 sequence (DNA): TGTGCCAGCTCGAACAGGGAAGGACAGCCCCAGCATTTT. It specifies CASSNREGQPQHF. Full variable domain (remainder filled in from reference TRBV7-8 and TRBJ1-5): GAGVSQSPRYKVAKRGQDVALRCDPISGHVSLFWYQQALGQGPEFLTYFQNEAQLDKSGLPSDRFFAERPEGSVSTLKIQRTQQEDSAVYLCASSNREGQPQHFGDGTRLSIL.

This chain connects TRBV12-3 or TRBV12-4 to TRBJ2-7, with TRBD1 as a possible D gene (6 bases). This CDR3 is 13 amino acids long. Trimming pared 6 bases from V and 3 bases from J, leaving 12 bases between. The CDR3 here is CASSLNRVYEQYF. In DNA, the CDR3 is TGTGCCAGCAGCCTCAACAGGGTCTACGAGCAGTACTTC.

The chain links TRBV6-5 to TRBJ1-4; D is uncertain. Germline V gives CDR1 MNHEY, CDR2 SVGAGI. The CDR3 sequence is 16 residues long. Trimming took off 2 bases at V and 0 bases at J, with 10 bases between the two ends. The CDR3 protein is CASSYEARSTNEKLFF. CDR3 sequence (DNA): TGTGCCAGCAGTTACGAGGCACGGTCAACTAATGAAAAACTGTTTTTT.

The chain couples TRBV2 to TRBJ1-5; maybe TRBD1 (5 bases). V lost 6 bases to trimming and J lost 1 base, with 13 bases between them. Germline CDR1 reads SNHLY; CDR2 reads FYNNEI. The CDR3 covers 15 residues. The CDR3 sequence: CASSALGDSNQPQHF. In DNA, the CDR3 is TGTGCCAGCAGCGCCTTAGGGGACAGCAATCAGCCCCAGCATTTT.

The chain uses TRBV6-7 and TRBJ2-1; D uncertain. TRBV6-7 is marked as an open reading frame, function uncertain. V lost 2 bases and J 0 bases, leaving 17 bases between the germline ends. The CDR3 is made up of 18 amino acids. The chain's CDR3 is CASSYDLKDSPSYNEQFF. The CDR3 nucleotides are TGTGCCAGCAGTTACGATCTCAAAGACTCCCCCTCCTACAATGAGCAGTTCTTC.

This chain joins TRBV7-9 and TRBJ2-6; D ambiguous. The length of the CDR3 is 16 residues. V was trimmed by 2 bases and J by 0 bases, leaving 8 bases between them. Germline assignment: CDR1 SEHNR and CDR2 FQNEAQ (reference sequence). The CDR3 bases are TGTGCCAGCAGCTTAAAGGGAAGCTCTGGGGCCAACGTCCTGACTTTC. Amino acid sequence: CASSLKGSSGANVLTF.

The rearrangement joins TRBV15 to TRBJ2-2; TRBD1 matches 9 bases. The germline V gene has CDR1 LNHNV and CDR2 YYDKDF (reference sequence). The CDR3 sequence is 15 residues long. The trim removed 6 bases at V and 4 bases at J, leaving 6 bases unmatched. The CDR3 sequence is CATRAGDRATGELFF. The DNA for the CDR3 is TGTGCCACCAGAGCAGGGGACAGGGCCACCGGGGAGCTGTTTTTT.

J is TRBJ1-1 and V is TRBV7-3; a weak D match, TRBD1 (6 bases). CDR3 size: 16 residues. V lost 1 base and J lost 3, with 15 bases in between. CDR1 and CDR2 from the germline V gene are SGHTA and FQGTGA. CDR3 coding DNA: TGTGCCAGCAGCTTAAAAGGGGGGGTTCAGGACACTGAAGCTTTCTTT. Translated: CASSLKGGVQDTEAFF. Supplemented by reference TRBV7-3 and TRBJ1-1, the full variable domain reads GAGVSQTPSNKVTEKGKYVELRCDPISGHTALYWYRQSLGQGPEFLIYFQGTGAADDSGLPNDRFFAVRPEGSVSTLKIQRTERGDSAVYLCASSLKGGVQDTEAFFGQGTRLTVV.

The rearrangement links TRBV7-9 to TRBJ1-4, with 7 bases lining up with TRBD1. J lost 4 bases, V lost 3 bases, and 11 bases had no gene match. This CDR3 region has 17 residues. From germline, CDR1 is SEHNR and CDR2 FQNEAQ (reference sequence). The CDR3 sequence is CASSLRGPTGNNEKLFF. In DNA, the CDR3 is TGTGCCAGCAGCTTGCGTGGACCGACAGGGAATAATGAAAAACTGTTTTTT. Drawing the rest from reference TRBV7-9 and TRBJ1-4, the complete variable domain is DTGVSQNPRHKITKRGQNVTFRCDPISEHNRLYWYRQTLGQGPEFLTYFQNEAQLEKSRLLSDRFSAERPKGSFSTLEIQRTEQGDSAMYLCASSLRGPTGNNEKLFFGSGTQLSVL.